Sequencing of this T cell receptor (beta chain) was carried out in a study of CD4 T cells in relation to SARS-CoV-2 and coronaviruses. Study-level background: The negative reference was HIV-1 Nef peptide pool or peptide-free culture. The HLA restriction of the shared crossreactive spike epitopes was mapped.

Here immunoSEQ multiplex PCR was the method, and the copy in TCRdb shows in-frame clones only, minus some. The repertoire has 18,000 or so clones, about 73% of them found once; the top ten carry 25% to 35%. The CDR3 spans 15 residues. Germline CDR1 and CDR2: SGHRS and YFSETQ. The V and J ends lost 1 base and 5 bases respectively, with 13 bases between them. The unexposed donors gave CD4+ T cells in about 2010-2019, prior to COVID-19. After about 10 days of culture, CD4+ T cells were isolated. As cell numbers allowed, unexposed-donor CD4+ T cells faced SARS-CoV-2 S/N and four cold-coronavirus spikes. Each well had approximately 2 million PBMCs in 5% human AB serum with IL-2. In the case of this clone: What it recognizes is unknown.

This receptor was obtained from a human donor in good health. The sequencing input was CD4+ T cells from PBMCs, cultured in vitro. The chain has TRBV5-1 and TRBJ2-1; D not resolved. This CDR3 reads CASSLSWTENNEQFF. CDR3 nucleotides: TGCGCCAGCAGCTTGAGCTGGACGGAAAACAATGAGCAGTTCTTC.